Following are 18 T cell receptor beta chains from one sample sequenced in a study of blood T cells in healthy people across ages. A J-beta primer mix and a sample-barcoded 5' primer were used in a second PCR of roughly 7 to 12 cycles. Each CDR3 protein is one row after TCRdb ran MiXCR on the 5' RACE reads. The sample includes about 940,000 distinct CDR3 sequences, about 48% of them seen just once. Sample: blood. Source of these receptors: a man aged 30 to 39 in good health.

The genes are TRBV3-1 and TRBJ1-2; D perhaps matches TRBD1 (6 bases). The germline V gene encodes CDR1 LGHDT and CDR2 YNNKEL (reference sequence). Trimming pared 0 bases from V and 5 bases from J, leaving 16 bases between. This CDR3 comprises 16 residues. CDR3 in amino acids: CASSQDELQGGYGYTF. In DNA form, the CDR3 reads TGTGCCAGCAGCCAAGATGAGCTACAGGGCGGTTATGGCTACACCTTC.

CDR3 nucleotide sequence: TGTGCCAGCTCCGTCCGGGACAACACCTACGAGCAGTACTTC. It encodes CASSVRDNTYEQYF. The chain joins TRBV18 to TRBJ2-4, with D perhaps matching TRBD1 (6 bases). The DNA end is a closer match to TRBJ2-7, so the J assignment may be wrong. This CDR3 region has 14 residues. Germline V gene data show CDR1 as KGHSH and CDR2 as LQKENI.

A few counts support this clonotype. This rearrangement joins TRBV5-1 to TRBJ1-4; 9 bases map to TRBD1. The J segment lost 5 bases and the V segment lost 0 bases, leaving 2 bases of the junction unmatched. CDR1 is SGHRS and CDR2 is YFSETQ in the germline V gene. This CDR3 has 15 amino acids. In nucleotides, the CDR3 is TGCGCCAGCAGCTTGGAGGGGACAGGGAATGAAAAACTGTTTTTT. As protein: CASSLEGTGNEKLFF. Supplemented by reference TRBV5-1 and TRBJ1-4, the full variable domain reads KAGVTQTPRYLIKTRGQQVTLSCSPISGHRSVSWYQQTPGQGLQFLFEYFSETQRNKGNFPGRFSGRQFSNSRSEMNVSTLELGDSALYLCASSLEGTGNEKLFFGSGTQLSVL.

J is TRBJ1-4 and V is TRBV5-1; no firm D call. Germline V lookup: CDR1 SGHRS, CDR2 YFSETQ. With 0 bases removed from V and 0 bases from J, the gap between germline ends came to 12 bases. The length of the CDR3 is 17 residues. In DNA form, the CDR3 reads TGCGCCAGCAGCTTGGTAGGCAGTCCTGCAACTAATGAAAAACTGTTTTTT. Translating it yields CASSLVGSPATNEKLFF.

This clonotype turned up a few times. This rearrangement joins TRBV7-2 to TRBJ2-3; 7 nucleotides agree with TRBD1. CDR1 and CDR2 from the germline V gene are SGHTA and FQGNSA. V gave up 5 bases and J gave up 4 bases; unmatched junction bases: 6. The CDR3 runs to 14 residues. DNA of the CDR3: TGTGCCAGCAGCCCCGGACAGGCGTCAGATACGCAGTATTTT. Protein: CASSPGQASDTQYF.

The rearrangement links TRBV24-1 to TRBJ2-7; TRBD1 aligns across 11 bases. The CDR3 consists of 16 residues. The trim removed 3 bases at V and 3 bases at J, leaving 6 bases unmatched. The germline V gene encodes CDR1 KGHDR and CDR2 SFDVKD. The CDR3 DNA reads as TGTGCCACCAGTGATACCGGGACAGGGGGATACTACGAGCAGTACTTC. This codes for CATSDTGTGGYYEQYF.

Comments on this clonotype: Its ends do not fully match the called genes, so a read error is possible. The chain employs TRBV27 and TRBJ2-7, with unresolved D. The V gene's germline CDR1 is MNHEY and CDR2 SMNVEV (reference sequence). The CDR3 runs to 11 residues. The CDR3, as DNA: TGTGCCGGCAGTTCAACCTACGAGCAGTACTTC. The encoded protein is CAGSSTYEQYF.

V usage is TRBV27 and J usage is TRBJ1-5; D gene uncertain. Trimming stripped 3 bases from V and 5 bases from J, with 5 bases between. The CDR3 is 12 residues long. Germline V gene data show CDR1 as MNHEY and CDR2 as SMNVEV (reference sequence). This CDR3 reads CASSLIDQPQHF. The CDR3 DNA reads as TGTGCCAGCAGTTTGATAGATCAGCCCCAGCATTTT.

The chain recombines TRBV4-2 with TRBJ1-1, with a weak D call TRBD1 (5 bases). CDR3 length: 13 amino acids. Germline CDR1 reads LGHNA; CDR2 reads YNFKEQ. V shed 3 bases and J shed 4 bases, with 9 bases lying between them. CDR3 in DNA: TGTGCCAGCAGCCAGGGGGATAGCACTGAAGCTTTCTTT. This codes for CASSQGDSTEAFF.

The rearrangement uses TRBV2 and TRBJ2-3; 10 bases map to TRBD2. V shed 7 bases and J 7 bases; nucleotides not matched to a gene: 2. Germline assignment: CDR1 SNHLY and CDR2 FYNNEI. The CDR3 runs to 12 residues. CDR3: CASKRGGHTQYF. CDR3 sequence (DNA): TGTGCCAGCAAGCGGGGGGGTCATACGCAGTATTTT.

The chain employs TRBV7-2 and TRBJ1-1; no reliable D call. Looked up from germline, CDR1 is SGHTA and CDR2 is FQGNSA. With 2 bases removed from V and 4 bases from J, the gap between germline ends came to 8 bases. The CDR3 totals 13 residues. CDR3 nucleotides: TGTGCCAGCAGCTTATGGGTGATCACTGAAGCTTTCTTT. Translation: CASSLWVITEAFF.

The CDR3 DNA follows: TGTGCCAGCAGCCCCCACGAGACTCTTCTCGAGCAGTTCTTC. Protein product: CASSPHETLLEQFF. V and J are TRBV28 and TRBJ2-1; D not resolved. The germline V gene has CDR1 MDHEN and CDR2 SYDVKM. This CDR3 is built from 14 residues. V was pared by 6 bases and J by 10 bases, with 19 bases between.

This clonotype was found a few times. The chain employs TRBV7-2 and TRBJ2-1; D is ambiguous. Germline CDR1 reads SGHTA; CDR2 reads FQGNSA. This CDR3 is built from 15 residues. V lost 4 bases to trimming and J lost 2 bases, with 12 bases between them. The CDR3 DNA sequence: TGTGCCAGCAGCTCAATAGGGAATACCTACAATGAGCAGTTCTTC. It yields the protein CASSSIGNTYNEQFF.

This clonotype was observed a handful of times. The chain combines TRBV9 with TRBJ1-1; 11 bases are a match to TRBD1. The germline gives CDR1 SGDLS, CDR2 YYNGEE. The CDR3 length is 15 residues. Trimming took 0 bases from V and 5 from J; bases not matched to a gene: 3. CDR3 protein: CASSVEDRGRTEAFF. The CDR3 nucleotides read TGTGCCAGCAGCGTAGAGGACAGGGGGCGGACTGAAGCTTTCTTT. Variable domain in full (rest from reference TRBV9 and TRBJ1-1): DSGVTQTPKHLITATGQRVTLRCSPRSGDLSVYWYQQSLDQGLQFLIQYYNGEERAKGNILERFSAQQFPDLHSELNLSSLELGDSALYFCASSVEDRGRTEAFFGQGTRLTVV.

The CDR3: CATTGGADGYTF. CDR3 coding DNA: TGTGCCACGACAGGGGGCGCGGATGGCTACACCTTC. The chain employs TRBV12-3 or TRBV12-4 and TRBJ1-2, with TRBD1 identical over 10 bases. The J segment lost 6 bases and the V segment lost 10 bases, leaving 5 bases of the junction unmatched. There are 12 residues in the CDR3.

This clonotype turned up a few times. The chain recombines TRBV3-1 with TRBJ2-1; D is perhaps TRBD1 (6 bases). Trimming took off 1 base at V and 10 bases at J, with 8 bases between the two ends. This CDR3 comprises 12 residues. Germline loops: CDR1 LGHDT, CDR2 YNNKEL (reference sequence). CDR3 sequence (DNA): TGTGCCAGCAGCCAAGGTGACAGGGAGCAGTTCTTC. This sequence encodes CASSQGDREQFF.

The V gene is TRBV7-9, the J gene TRBJ2-2; the D gene is possibly TRBD2 (6 bases). This CDR3 has 15 residues. The V gene's germline CDR1 is SEHNR and CDR2 FQNEAQ (reference sequence). Trimming shortened V by 3 bases and J by 8 bases, and 16 bases separated the two germline ends. The chain's CDR3 is CASSFSASSGGELFF. The CDR3 DNA reads as TGTGCCAGCAGCTTCTCGGCGAGTAGCGGAGGGGAGCTGTTTTTT.

The chain has TRBV6-6 and TRBJ2-7; D remains unclear. The DNA end lines up better with TRBJ2-5; the J call may be wrong. This CDR3 spans 14 amino acids. CDR1 is MNHNY and CDR2 is SVGAGI in the germline V gene (reference sequence). The CDR3 spells CASSYVVRRETQYF. The CDR3 DNA reads TGTGCCAGCAGTTACGTGGTCCGCCGGGAGACCCAGTACTTC.